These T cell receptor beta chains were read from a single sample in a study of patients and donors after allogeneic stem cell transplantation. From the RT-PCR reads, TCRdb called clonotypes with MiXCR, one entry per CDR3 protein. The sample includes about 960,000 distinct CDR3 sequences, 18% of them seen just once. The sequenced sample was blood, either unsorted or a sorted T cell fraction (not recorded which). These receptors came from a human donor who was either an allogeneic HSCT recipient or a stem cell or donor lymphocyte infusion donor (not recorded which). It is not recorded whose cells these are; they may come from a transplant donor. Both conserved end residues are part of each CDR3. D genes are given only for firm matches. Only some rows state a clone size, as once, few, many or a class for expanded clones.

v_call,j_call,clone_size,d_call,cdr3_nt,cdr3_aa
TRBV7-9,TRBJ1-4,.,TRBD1,TGTGCCAGCAGCTTAGGCGACAGGGCCGGAGGTGAAAAACTGTTTTTT,CASSLGDRAGGEKLFF
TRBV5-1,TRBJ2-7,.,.,TGCGCCAGCAGCTTCGACATCTACGAGCAGTACTTC,CASSFDIYEQYF
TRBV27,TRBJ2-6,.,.,TGTGCCAGCACCCCCCGGGGGACAGTGGCCTCTGGGGCCAACGTCCTGACTTTC,CASTPRGTVASGANVLTF
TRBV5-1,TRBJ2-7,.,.,TGCGCCAGCAGCTTGGCCGAACAGCTGCGATTTCACGAGCAGTACTTC,CASSLAEQLRFHEQYF
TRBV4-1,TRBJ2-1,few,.,TGCGCCAGCAGCCAGACAAGCTACAATGAGCAGTTCTTC,CASSQTSYNEQFF
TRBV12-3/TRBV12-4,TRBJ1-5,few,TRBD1,TGTGCCAGCAGTCGGACGACAGGGATGCCCCAGCATTTT,CASSRTTGMPQHF
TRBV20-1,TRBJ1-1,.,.,TGCAGTGCCCGCACCCTATCAATGAACACTGAAGCTTTCTTT,CSARTLSMNTEAFF
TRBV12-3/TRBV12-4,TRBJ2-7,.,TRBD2,TGTGCCAGCAGCGGGACTAGCGGGAGATTTTACGAGCAGTACTTC,CASSGTSGRFYEQYF
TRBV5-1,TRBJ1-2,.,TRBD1,TGCGCCAGCAGCTTGGCCCCTCGCCCGGGACAGAATTACTATGGCTACACCTTC,CASSLAPRPGQNYYGYTF
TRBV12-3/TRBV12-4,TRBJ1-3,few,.,TGTGCCAGCAGCCAAAGACAGTTTCCTGAAAACACCATATATTTT,CASSQRQFPENTIYF
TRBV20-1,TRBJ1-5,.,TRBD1,TGCAGTGCAGGGAAGGGGGCCCCAAATCAGCCCCAGCATTTT,CSAGKGAPNQPQHF
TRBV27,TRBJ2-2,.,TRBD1,TGTGCCAGCAGGTGGACAGGGGAAAACGGGGAGCTGTTTTTT,CASRWTGENGELFF
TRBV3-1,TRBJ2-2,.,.,TGTGCCAGCAGCCGAGGGGGGAGTGTCGGGAACACCGGGGAGCTGTTTTTT,CASSRGGSVGNTGELFF
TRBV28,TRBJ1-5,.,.,TGTGCCAGCAGCCGGCGACAGGAGAGTCAGCCCCAGCATTTT,CASSRRQESQPQHF
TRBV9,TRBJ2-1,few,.,TGTGCCAGCAGCGTAGAACCGGGAACCTACAATGAGCAGTTCTTC,CASSVEPGTYNEQFF
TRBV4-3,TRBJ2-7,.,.,TGCGCCAGCAGCCAAGAGCGGGACCACTCCTACGAGCAGTACTTC,CASSQERDHSYEQYF
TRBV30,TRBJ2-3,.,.,TGTGCCTGGAGTGGGTCCATCAGCGAGTATTTT,CAWSGSISEYF
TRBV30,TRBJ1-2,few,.,TGTGCCTGGAGTCCCGACAGGCAGGTGGATGGCTACACCTTC,CAWSPDRQVDGYTF
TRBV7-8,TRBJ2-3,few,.,TGTGCCAGCAGCTTAGTTAGTCTACCCTCCACAGATACGCAGTATTTT,CASSLVSLPSTDTQYF
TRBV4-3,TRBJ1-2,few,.,TGCGCCAGCAGCCAAGATTTTACAGGGACGAACTATGGCTACACCTTC,CASSQDFTGTNYGYTF
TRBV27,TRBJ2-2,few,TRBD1,TGTGCCAGCAGGGCAGGGGGCTTCACCGGGGAGCTGTTTTTT,CASRAGGFTGELFF
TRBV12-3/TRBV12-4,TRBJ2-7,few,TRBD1,TGTGCCAGCAGGCCGGGACAGTCTTACGAGCAGTACTTC,CASRPGQSYEQYF
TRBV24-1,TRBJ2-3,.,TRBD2,TGTGCCACCAGTGACCCCGGGAGCGGGAGCCCAGATACGCAGTATTTT,CATSDPGSGSPDTQYF
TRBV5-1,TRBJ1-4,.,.,TGCGCCAGCAGCTTGGGGGCGAAGAGAACTAATGAAAAACTGTTTTTT,CASSLGAKRTNEKLFF
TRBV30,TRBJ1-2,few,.,TGTGCCTGGAGGTGGGGACGGAAGATCGGCTACACCTTC,CAWRWGRKIGYTF
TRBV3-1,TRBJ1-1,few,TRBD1,TGTGCCAGCAGCCAAGCCTCGACAGGGACTGAAGCTTTCTTT,CASSQASTGTEAFF
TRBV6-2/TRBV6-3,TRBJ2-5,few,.,TGTGCCAGCAGTTACCTCCGACCGGAGACCCAGTACTTC,CASSYLRPETQYF
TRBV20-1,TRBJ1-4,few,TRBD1,TGCAGTGCTAGAGCCGGGACAGGATGGGAAAAACTGTTTTTT,CSARAGTGWEKLFF
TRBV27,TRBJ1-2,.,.,TGTGCCAGCAGGGGTGGCCCATATGGCTACACCTTC,CASRGGPYGYTF
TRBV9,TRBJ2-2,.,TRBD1,TGTGCCAGCAGCGGGGGGACAGGCGCGAACACCGGGGAGCTGTTTTTT,CASSGGTGANTGELFF
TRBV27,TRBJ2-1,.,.,TGTGCCAGCAGTTTATCCCACGAGAGTGAGCAGTTCTTC,CASSLSHESEQFF
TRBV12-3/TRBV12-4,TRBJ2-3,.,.,TGTGCCACCTCCCGGGACCGACCCACAGATACGCAGTATTTT,CATSRDRPTDTQYF
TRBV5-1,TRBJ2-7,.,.,TGCGCCAGCAGCCAAACGTCCGGGACGGATTCCTACGAGCAGTACTTC,CASSQTSGTDSYEQYF
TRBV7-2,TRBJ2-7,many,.,TGTGCCAGCAGCCCCTGGGGAAATTACGAGCAGTACTTC,CASSPWGNYEQYF
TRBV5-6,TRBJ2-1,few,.,TGTGCCAGCAGCTCGGGACATTTTGGGCTGGCCGATGAGCAGTTCTTC,CASSSGHFGLADEQFF
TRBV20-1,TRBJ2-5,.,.,TGCAGTGCTCAGGCAGCGGGTAAAGAGACCCAGTACTTC,CSAQAAGKETQYF
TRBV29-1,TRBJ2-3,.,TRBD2,TGCAGCGTGTGGTCTAGCGGGCTCACAGATACGCAGTATTTT,CSVWSSGLTDTQYF
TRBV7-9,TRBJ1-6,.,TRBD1,TGTGCCAGCAGTCAAACCGGGACAGTTAATTCACCCCTCCACTTT,CASSQTGTVNSPLHF
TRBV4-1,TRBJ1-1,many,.,TGCGCCAGCAGCCAAGAACGGAAGGCGAACACTGAAGCTTTCTTT,CASSQERKANTEAFF
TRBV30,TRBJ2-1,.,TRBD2,TGTGCCTGGAGTTCATCGACTAGCGGGAGGTTAAATGAGCAGTTCTTC,CAWSSSTSGRLNEQFF
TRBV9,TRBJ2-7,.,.,TGTGCCAGCAGCGTAGGGACGGTCAAGTACTTC,CASSVGTVKYF
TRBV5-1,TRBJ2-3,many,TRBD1,TGTGCCAGCAGCTTAGCAGGGGGCGCAGATACGCAGTATTTT,CASSLAGGADTQYF